These 4 T cell receptor beta chains came from one sample sequenced in a study of cytomegalovirus exposure and HLA in healthy donors. 60 Vbeta and 13 Jbeta primers were used in PCR. Sequencing was performed with immunoSEQ multiplex PCR; in TCRdb, only in-frame clones are kept and a portion is missing. The data hold around 70,000 clones, with roughly 81% observed a single time. Sequencing input: PBMCs. Receptors originate from a human donor in good health.

The chain uses TRBV28 and TRBJ2-7; a possible D gene is TRBD2 (6 bases). The V end was cut by 2 bases, the J end by 2 bases, with 13 bases between. This CDR3 is built from 15 residues. Germline CDR1 is MDHEN and CDR2 is SYDVKM. The CDR3 sequence: CASSLPGTRAYEQYF. In nucleotides, the CDR3 is TGTGCCAGCAGTTTACCTGGGACTCGGGCCTACGAGCAGTACTTC.

This clone occurred a few times. The chain uses TRBV30 and TRBJ2-7; D may be TRBD2 (5 bases). Germline CDR1 reads GTSNPN; CDR2 reads SVGIG (reference sequence). The V end lost 2 bases, the J end lost 5 bases, and 7 bases lay between the germline ends. CDR3 length equals 11 residues. The CDR3 nucleotides read TGTGCCTGGAGTACGGGAAACGAGCAGTACTTC. It specifies CAWSTGNEQYF.

The gene calls are TRBV11-2 and TRBJ2-7; maybe TRBD1 (6 bases). The CDR3 spans 15 residues. Germline assignment: CDR1 SGHAT and CDR2 FQNNGV. Trimming took 4 bases from V and 2 from J, leaving 15 bases between them. CDR3: CASSSPQGFPYEQYF. In DNA, the CDR3 is TGTGCCAGCAGCTCCCCCCAGGGGTTCCCCTACGAGCAGTACTTC.

In its sample, this clone was seen once. The gene calls are TRBV9 and TRBJ2-7; 11 positions agree with TRBD2. Germline V gene lookup returns CDR1 SGDLS and CDR2 YYNGEE. The CDR3 has 15 amino acids. The junction had 3 bases not matched to a gene; V was cut back by 4 bases and J by 0 bases. This chain's CDR3 is CASSPTSGSSYEQYF. As DNA, the CDR3 is TGTGCCAGCAGCCCCACTAGCGGGAGCTCCTACGAGCAGTACTTC.